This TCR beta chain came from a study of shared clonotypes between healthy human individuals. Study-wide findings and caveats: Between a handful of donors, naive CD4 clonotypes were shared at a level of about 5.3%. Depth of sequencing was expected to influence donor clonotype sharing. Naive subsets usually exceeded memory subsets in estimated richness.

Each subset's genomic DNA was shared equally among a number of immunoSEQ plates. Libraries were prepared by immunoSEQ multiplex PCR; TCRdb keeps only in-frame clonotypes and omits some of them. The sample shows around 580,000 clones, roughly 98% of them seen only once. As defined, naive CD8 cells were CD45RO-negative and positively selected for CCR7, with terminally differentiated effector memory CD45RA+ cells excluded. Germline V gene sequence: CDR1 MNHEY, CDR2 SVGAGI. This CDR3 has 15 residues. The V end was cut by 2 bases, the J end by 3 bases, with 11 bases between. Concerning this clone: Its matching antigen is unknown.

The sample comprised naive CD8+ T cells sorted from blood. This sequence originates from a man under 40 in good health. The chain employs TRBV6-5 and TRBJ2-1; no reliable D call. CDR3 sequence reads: CASSYGSNGYNEQFF. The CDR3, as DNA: TGTGCCAGCAGTTACGGAAGCAATGGCTACAATGAGCAGTTCTTC.